This paragraph covers one T cell receptor (beta chain) sequence. Its antigen is not known. The entry originates in a study of T cells after yellow fever vaccination. TCRdb passed the 5' RACE reads through MiXCR, listing each CDR3 protein once. The sample contains 230,000 or so distinct CDR3 sequences, around 6.7% of which appear only once. The germline gives CDR1 SNHLY, CDR2 FYNNEI. V lost 7 bases to trimming and J lost 6 bases; unmatched junction nucleotides: 5. This CDR3 is built from 12 residues. Study-wide results and caveats: Sorted repertoires could include abundant contaminating clonotypes from bulk cells.

Sequencing was performed on CD4+ T cells sorted from PBMCs, taken on the day of the yellow fever booster vaccination. This sequence was found in a man aged 25-40 years who received the YFV17D yellow fever vaccine. The V gene is TRBV2, the J gene TRBJ1-1; 7 bases are shared with TRBD1. CDR3 in DNA: TGTGCCAGCAATCTCGGACAGGCTGAAGCTTTCTTT. Its protein product is CASNLGQAEAFF.